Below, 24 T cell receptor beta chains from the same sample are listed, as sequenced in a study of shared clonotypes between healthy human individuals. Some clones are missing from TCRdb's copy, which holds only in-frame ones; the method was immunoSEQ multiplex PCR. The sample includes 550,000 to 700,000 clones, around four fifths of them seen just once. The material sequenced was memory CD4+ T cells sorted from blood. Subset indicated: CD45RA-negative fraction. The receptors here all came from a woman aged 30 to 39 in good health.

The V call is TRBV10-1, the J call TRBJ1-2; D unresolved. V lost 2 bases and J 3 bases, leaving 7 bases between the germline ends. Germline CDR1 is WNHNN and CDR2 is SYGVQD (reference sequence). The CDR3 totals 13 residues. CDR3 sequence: CASSEGRYYGYTF. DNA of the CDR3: TGCGCCAGCAGTGAGGGCAGGTACTATGGCTACACCTTC.

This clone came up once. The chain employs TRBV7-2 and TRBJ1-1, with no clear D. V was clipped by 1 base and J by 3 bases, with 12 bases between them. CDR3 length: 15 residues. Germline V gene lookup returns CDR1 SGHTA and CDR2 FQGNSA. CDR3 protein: CASSLGVLLDTEAFF. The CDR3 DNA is TGTGCCAGCAGCTTAGGGGTTCTATTGGACACTGAAGCTTTCTTT.

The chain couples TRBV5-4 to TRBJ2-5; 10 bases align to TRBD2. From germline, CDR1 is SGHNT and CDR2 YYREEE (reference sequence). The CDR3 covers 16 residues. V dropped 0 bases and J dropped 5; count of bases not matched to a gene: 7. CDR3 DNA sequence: TGTGCCAGCAGCTTGGACCTAGCGGGAGTGGGGGAGACCCAGTACTTC. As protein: CASSLDLAGVGETQYF.

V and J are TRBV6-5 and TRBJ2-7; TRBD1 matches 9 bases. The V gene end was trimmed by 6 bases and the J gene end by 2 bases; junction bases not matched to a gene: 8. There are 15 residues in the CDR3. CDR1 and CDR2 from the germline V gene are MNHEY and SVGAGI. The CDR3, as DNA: TGTGCCAGCAGATCTCCGGGACAGGGAACCTACGAGCAGTACTTC. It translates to CASRSPGQGTYEQYF.

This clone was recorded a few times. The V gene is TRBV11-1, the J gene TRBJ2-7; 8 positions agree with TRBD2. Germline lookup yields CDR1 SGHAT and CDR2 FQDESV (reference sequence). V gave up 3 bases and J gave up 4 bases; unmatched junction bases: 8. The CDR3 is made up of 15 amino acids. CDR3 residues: CASSFPGLEKYEQYF. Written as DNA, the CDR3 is TGTGCCAGCAGCTTCCCGGGACTAGAGAAATACGAGCAGTACTTC. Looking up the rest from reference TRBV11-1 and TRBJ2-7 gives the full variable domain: EAEVAQSPRYKITEKSQAVAFWCDPISGHATLYWYRQILGQGPELLVQFQDESVVDDSQLPKDRFSAERLKGVDSTLKIQPAELGDSAMYLCASSFPGLEKYEQYFGPGTRLTVT.

The DNA for the CDR3 is TGTGCCAGCATGGTAGCGGGAGTGGGTGAGCAGTACTTC. Protein: CASMVAGVGEQYF. The chain recombines TRBV28 with TRBJ2-7; 9 bases match TRBD2. V was clipped by 7 bases and J by 7 bases; unmatched bases: 8. Germline CDR1 reads MDHEN; CDR2 reads SYDVKM. The CDR3 runs to 13 residues.

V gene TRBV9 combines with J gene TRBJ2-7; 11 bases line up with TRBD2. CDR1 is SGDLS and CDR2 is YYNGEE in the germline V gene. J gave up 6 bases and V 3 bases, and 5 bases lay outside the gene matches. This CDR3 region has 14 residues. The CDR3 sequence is CASSASGTSGEQYF. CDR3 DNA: TGTGCCAGCAGCGCCTCCGGGACTAGCGGCGAGCAGTACTTC.

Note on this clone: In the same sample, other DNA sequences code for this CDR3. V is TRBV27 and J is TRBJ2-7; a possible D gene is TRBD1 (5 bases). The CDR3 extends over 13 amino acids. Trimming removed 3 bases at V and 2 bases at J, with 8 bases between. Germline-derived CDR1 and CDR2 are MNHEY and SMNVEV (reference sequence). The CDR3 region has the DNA TGTGCCAGCAGTTTCAGACAGACCTACGAGCAGTACTTC. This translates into CASSFRQTYEQYF.

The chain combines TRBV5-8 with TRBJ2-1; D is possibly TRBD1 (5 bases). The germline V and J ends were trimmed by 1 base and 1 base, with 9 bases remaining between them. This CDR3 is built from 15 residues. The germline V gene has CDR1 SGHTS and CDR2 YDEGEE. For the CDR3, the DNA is TGTGCCAGCAGCTTGCAGGGCAGGTCCTACAATGAGCAGTTCTTC. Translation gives CASSLQGRSYNEQFF.

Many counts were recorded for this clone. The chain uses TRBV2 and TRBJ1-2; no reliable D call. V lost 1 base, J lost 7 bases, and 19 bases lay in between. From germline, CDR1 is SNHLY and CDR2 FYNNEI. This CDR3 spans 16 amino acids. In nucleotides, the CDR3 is TGTGCCAGCAGTGAAGGCGTTTGGACCCCGAAGGTTGGCTACACCTTC. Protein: CASSEGVWTPKVGYTF.

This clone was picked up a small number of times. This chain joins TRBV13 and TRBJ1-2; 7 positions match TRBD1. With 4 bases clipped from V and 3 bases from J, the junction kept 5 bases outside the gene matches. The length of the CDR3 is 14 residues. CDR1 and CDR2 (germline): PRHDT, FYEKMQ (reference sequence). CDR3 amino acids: CASSSGTAYYGYTF. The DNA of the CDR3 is TGTGCCAGCAGCTCCGGGACAGCCTACTATGGCTACACCTTC.

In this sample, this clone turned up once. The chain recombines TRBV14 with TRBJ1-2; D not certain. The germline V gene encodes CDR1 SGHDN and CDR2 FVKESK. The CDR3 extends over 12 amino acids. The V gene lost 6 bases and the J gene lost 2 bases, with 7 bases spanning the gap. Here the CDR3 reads CASSTRNYGYTF. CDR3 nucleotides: TGTGCCAGCAGTACCAGAAACTATGGCTACACCTTC.

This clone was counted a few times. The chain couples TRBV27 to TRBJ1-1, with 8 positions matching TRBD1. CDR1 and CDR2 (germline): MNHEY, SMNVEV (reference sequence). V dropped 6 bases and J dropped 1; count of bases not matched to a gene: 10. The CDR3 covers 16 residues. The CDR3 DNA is TGTGCCAGCAGCGATCACCAGGGGGCGGGGAACACTGAAGCTTTCTTT. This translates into CASSDHQGAGNTEAFF.

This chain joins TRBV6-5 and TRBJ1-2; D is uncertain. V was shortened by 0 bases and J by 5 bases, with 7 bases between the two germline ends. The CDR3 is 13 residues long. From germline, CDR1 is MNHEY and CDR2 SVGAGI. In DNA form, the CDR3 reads TGTGCCAGCAGTTACTCGTCGGAGTATGGCTACACCTTC. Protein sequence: CASSYSSEYGYTF.

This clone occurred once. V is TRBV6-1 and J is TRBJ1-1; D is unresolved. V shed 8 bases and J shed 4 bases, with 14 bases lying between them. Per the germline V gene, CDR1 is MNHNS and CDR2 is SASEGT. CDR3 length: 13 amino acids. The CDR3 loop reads CASRVSYTTEAFF. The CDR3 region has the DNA TGTGCCAGCCGAGTGAGTTACACCACTGAAGCTTTCTTT.

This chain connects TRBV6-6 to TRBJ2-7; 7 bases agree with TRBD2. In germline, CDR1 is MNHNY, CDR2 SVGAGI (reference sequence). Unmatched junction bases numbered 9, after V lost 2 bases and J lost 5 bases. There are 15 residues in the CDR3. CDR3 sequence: CASSYGREPLHEQYF. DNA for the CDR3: TGTGCCAGCAGTTACGGGCGGGAGCCCCTACACGAGCAGTACTTC.

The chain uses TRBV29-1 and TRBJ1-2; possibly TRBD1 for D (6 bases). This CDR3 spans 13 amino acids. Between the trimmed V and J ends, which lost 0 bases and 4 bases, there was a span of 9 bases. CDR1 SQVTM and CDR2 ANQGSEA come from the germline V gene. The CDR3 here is CSVEEQGSYGYTF. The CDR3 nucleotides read TGCAGCGTTGAAGAGCAGGGGAGCTATGGCTACACCTTC.

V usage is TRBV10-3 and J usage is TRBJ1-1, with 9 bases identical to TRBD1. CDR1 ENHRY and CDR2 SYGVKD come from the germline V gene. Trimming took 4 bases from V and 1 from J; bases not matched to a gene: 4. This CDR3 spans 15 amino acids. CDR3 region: CAISVQGAENTEAFF. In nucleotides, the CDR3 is TGTGCCATCAGTGTACAGGGGGCAGAGAACACTGAAGCTTTCTTT.

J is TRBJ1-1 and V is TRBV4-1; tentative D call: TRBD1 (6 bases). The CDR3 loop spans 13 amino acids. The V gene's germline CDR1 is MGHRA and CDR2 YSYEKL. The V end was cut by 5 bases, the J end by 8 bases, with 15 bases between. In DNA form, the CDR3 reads TGCGCCAGCAGCTTGACAGGCCTCGGGGAAGCTTTCTTT. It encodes CASSLTGLGEAFF.

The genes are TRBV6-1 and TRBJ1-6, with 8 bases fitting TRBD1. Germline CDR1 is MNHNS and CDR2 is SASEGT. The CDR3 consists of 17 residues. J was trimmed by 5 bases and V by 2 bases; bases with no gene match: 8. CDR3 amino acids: CASSESWGQENNSPLHF. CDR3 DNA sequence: TGTGCCAGCAGTGAATCATGGGGACAGGAAAATAATTCACCCCTCCACTTT.

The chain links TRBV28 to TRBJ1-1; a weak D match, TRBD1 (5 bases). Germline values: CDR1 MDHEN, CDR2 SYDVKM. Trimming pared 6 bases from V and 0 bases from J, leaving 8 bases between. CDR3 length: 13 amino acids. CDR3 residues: CASRGALNTEAFF. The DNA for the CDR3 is TGTGCCAGCAGAGGGGCTCTGAACACTGAAGCTTTCTTT.

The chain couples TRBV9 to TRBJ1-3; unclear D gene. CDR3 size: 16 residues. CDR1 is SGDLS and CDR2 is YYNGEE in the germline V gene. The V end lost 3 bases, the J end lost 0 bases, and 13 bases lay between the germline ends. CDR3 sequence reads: CASSARPQDSGNTIYF. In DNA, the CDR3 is TGTGCCAGCAGCGCCAGACCCCAAGACTCTGGAAACACCATATATTTT. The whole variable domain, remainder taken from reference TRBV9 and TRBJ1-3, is DSGVTQTPKHLITATGQRVTLRCSPRSGDLSVYWYQQSLDQGLQFLIQYYNGEERAKGNILERFSAQQFPDLHSELNLSSLELGDSALYFCASSARPQDSGNTIYFGEGSWLTVV.

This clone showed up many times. The CDR3 loop is CASSRQGEKLFF. The CDR3 region has the DNA TGTGCCAGCAGTCGCCAGGGTGAAAAACTGTTTTTT. The chain is built from TRBV6-6 and TRBJ1-4; tentative D call: TRBD1 (5 bases). CDR3 size: 12 residues. Trimming pared 5 bases from V and 7 bases from J, leaving 8 bases between. Germline CDR1 reads MNHNY; CDR2 reads SVGAGI (reference sequence).

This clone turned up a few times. The CDR3, as DNA: TGCGCCAGCAGCTTGGGAGACACGTACAATGAGCAGTTCTTC. Translating it yields CASSLGDTYNEQFF. This chain joins TRBV5-1 and TRBJ2-1; unclear D gene. Germline CDR1 and CDR2: SGHRS and YFSETQ. Trimming shortened V by 0 bases and J by 4 bases, and 8 bases separated the two germline ends. CDR3 length equals 14 residues.